Listed below are T cell receptor beta chains from one sample, sequenced in a study of T cell clonotyping in hematopoietic cell transplantation. The repertoire was sequenced with immunoSEQ multiplex PCR; TCRdb's copy has only in-frame clones and lacks some. The profile shows thousands of clones, around 81% of them singletons. The source was peripheral blood mononuclear cells, collected before stem cell transplant. Receptor source: a woman aged 50 to 60 with acute myeloid leukemia. Some clones in this sample may be carry-over from other donors' samples. Both conserved end residues are part of each CDR3. A D gene is named only where the DNA matches it firmly. Clone size appears in some rows only: once, few, many, or a class for an expanded clone.

j_call clone_size v_call d_call cdr3_nt cdr3_aa
TRBJ2-7 - TRBV19 - TGTGCCAGTAGCGACACCGATTACGAGCAGTACTTC CASSDTDYEQYF
TRBJ2-4 few TRBV25-1 - TGTGCCAGCAGTGCCGGGTTGGACAAAAACATTCAGTACTTC CASSAGLDKNIQYF
TRBJ1-5 - TRBV6-6 - TGTGCCAGCATGAGCAGCAATCAGCCCCAGCATTTT CASMSSNQPQHF
TRBJ1-2 - TRBV2 - TGTGCCAGCAGTGGATGGGCTTATGGCTACACCTTC CASSGWAYGYTF
TRBJ2-7 - TRBV7-9 TRBD1 TGTGCCAGCAGCTTGACAGGGGTCACCTACGAGCAGTACTTC CASSLTGVTYEQYF
TRBJ1-2 - TRBV11-2 - TGTGCCAGCAGCTTACGGTCAGGAGGATTGGGCTACACCTTC CASSLRSGGLGYTF
TRBJ2-1 - TRBV6-1 - TGTGCCAGCAGTGGCAGAAGGGGGGCCGTCGATGAGCAGTTCTTC CASSGRRGAVDEQFF
TRBJ2-7 few TRBV19 TRBD1 TGTGCCAGTAGTATGCGACAGGGGGTCTCCTACGAGCAGTACTTC CASSMRQGVSYEQYF
TRBJ2-7 - TRBV25-1 - TGTGCCAGCAGTGAGGCAGGGGAGGTCTACGAGCAGTACTTC CASSEAGEVYEQYF
TRBJ2-1 - TRBV28 TRBD1 TGTGCCAGCAGTGGATCCGGGACAGGGGTTTACAATGAGCAGTTCTTC CASSGSGTGVYNEQFF
TRBJ2-3 - TRBV7-2 - TGTGCCAGCAGCTTAGCTGACTCAGATACGCAGTATTTT CASSLADSDTQYF
TRBJ2-2 - TRBV2 TRBD2 TGTGCCAGCAGTGAAGGGAGGTCTAGCGGGGGGCTTAACACCGGGGAGCTGTTTTTT CASSEGRSSGGLNTGELFF
TRBJ2-7 - TRBV6-5 - TGTGCCAGCAGTTACAAGGGCGTCTACGAGCAGTACTTC CASSYKGVYEQYF
TRBJ2-7 - TRBV5-8 TRBD1 TGTGCCAGCAGCTTGGCCGGAGGGACAGGAACCTACGAGCAGTACTTC CASSLAGGTGTYEQYF
TRBJ2-3 - TRBV6-4 TRBD2 TGTGCCAGCAGTGACTCTAGCGGGGGGTACACAGATACGCAGTATTTT CASSDSSGGYTDTQYF